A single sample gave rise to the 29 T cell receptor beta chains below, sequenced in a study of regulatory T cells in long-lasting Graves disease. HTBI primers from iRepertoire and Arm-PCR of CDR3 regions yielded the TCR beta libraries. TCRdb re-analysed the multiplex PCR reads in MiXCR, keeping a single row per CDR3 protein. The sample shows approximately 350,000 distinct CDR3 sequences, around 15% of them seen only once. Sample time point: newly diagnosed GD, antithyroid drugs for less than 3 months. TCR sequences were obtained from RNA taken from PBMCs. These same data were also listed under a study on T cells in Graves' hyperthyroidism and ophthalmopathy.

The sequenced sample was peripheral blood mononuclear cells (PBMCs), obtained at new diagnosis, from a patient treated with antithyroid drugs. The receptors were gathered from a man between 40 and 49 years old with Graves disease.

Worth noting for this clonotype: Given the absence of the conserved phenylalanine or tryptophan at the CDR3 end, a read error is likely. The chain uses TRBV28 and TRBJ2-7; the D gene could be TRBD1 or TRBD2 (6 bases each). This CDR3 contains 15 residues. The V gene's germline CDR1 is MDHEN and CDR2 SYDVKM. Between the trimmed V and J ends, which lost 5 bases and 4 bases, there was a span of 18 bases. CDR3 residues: CASSSPPGGEYEQYL. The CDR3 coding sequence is TGTGCCAGCAGTAGTCCCCCCGGGGGCGAGTACGAGCAGTACCTC.

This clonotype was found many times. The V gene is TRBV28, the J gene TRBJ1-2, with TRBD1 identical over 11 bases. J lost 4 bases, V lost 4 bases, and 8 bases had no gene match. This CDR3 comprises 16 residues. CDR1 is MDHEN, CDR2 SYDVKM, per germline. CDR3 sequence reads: CASSYPGTGGGYGYTF. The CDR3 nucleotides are TGTGCCAGCAGTTACCCAGGGACAGGGGGTGGCTATGGCTACACCTTC.

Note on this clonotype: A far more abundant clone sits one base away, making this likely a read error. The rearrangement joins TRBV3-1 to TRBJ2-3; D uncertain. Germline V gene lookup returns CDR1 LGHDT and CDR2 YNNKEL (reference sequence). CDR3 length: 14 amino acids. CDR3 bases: TGTGCCAGCAGCCAAGATCTGAGCATAGATACGCAGTATTTT. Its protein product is CASSQDLSIDTQYF.

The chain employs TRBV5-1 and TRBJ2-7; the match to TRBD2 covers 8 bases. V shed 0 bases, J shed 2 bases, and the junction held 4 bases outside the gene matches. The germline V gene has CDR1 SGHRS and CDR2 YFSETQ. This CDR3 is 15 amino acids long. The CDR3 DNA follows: TGCGCCAGCAGCTTGGCGGCTAGCGGGCCCTACGAGCAGTACTTC. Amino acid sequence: CASSLAASGPYEQYF.

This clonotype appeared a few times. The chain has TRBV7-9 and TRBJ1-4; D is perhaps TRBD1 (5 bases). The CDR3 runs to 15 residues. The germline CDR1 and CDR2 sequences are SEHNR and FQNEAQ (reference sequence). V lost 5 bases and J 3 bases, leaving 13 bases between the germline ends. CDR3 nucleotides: TGTGCCAGCAGCCCGGGGGTAGGGGCTAATGAAAAACTGTTTTTT. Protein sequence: CASSPGVGANEKLFF. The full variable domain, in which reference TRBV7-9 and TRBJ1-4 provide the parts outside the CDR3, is DTGVSQNPRHKITKRGQNVTFRCDPISEHNRLYWYRQTLGQGPEFLTYFQNEAQLEKSRLLSDRFSAERPKGSFSTLEIQRTEQGDSAMYLCASSPGVGANEKLFFGSGTQLSVL.

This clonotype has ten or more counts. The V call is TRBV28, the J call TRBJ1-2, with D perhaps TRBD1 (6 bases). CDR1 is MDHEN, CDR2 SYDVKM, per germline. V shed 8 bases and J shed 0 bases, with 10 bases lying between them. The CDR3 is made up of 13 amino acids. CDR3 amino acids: CASLRTANYGYTF. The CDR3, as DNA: TGTGCCAGCCTTAGGACAGCTAACTATGGCTACACCTTC.

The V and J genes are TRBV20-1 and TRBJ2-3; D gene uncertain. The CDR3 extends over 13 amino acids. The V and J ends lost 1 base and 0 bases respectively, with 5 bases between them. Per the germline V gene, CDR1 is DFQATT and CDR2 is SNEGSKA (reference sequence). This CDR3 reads CSARARSTDTQYF. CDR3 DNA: TGCAGTGCTAGAGCTAGGAGCACAGATACGCAGTATTTT.

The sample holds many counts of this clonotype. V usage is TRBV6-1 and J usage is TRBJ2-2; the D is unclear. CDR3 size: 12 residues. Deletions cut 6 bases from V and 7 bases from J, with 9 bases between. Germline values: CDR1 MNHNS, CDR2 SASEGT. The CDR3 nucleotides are TGTGCCAGCAGCCCCGGATTCGGGGAGCTGTTTTTT. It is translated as CASSPGFGELFF.

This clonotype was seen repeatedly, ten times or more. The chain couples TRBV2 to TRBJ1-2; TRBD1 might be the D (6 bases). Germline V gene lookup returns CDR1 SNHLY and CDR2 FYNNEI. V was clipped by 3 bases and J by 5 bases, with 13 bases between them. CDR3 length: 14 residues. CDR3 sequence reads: CASSDKTGRYGYTF. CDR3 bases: TGTGCCAGCAGTGACAAGACAGGCCGTTATGGCTACACCTTC.

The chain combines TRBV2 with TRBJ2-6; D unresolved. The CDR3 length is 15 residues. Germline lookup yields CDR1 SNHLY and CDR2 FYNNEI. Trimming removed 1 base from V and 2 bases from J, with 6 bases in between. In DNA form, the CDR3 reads TGTGCCAGCAGTGAAGGTTTAACTGGGGCCAACGTCCTGACTTTC. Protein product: CASSEGLTGANVLTF.

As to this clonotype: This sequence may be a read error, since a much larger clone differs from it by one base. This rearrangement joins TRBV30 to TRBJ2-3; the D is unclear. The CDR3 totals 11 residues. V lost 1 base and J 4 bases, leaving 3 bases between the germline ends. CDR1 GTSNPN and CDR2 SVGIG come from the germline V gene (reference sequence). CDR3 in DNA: TGTGCCTGGAGTGGATCAGATACGCAGTATTTT. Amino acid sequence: CAWSGSDTQYF.

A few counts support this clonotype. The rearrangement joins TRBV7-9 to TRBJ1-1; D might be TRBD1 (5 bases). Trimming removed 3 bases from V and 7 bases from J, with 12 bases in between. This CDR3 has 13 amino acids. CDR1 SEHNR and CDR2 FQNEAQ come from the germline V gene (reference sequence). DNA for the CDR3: TGTGCCAGCAGCTTTACCCCTGACAGTGAAGCTTTCTTT. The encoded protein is CASSFTPDSEAFF.

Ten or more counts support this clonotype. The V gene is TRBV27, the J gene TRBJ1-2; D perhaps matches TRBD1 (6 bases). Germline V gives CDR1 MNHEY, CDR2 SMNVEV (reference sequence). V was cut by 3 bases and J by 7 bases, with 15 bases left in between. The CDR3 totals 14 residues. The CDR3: CASSLDRAAGGYTF. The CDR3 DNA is TGTGCCAGCAGTTTGGACAGAGCCGCGGGTGGCTACACCTTC.

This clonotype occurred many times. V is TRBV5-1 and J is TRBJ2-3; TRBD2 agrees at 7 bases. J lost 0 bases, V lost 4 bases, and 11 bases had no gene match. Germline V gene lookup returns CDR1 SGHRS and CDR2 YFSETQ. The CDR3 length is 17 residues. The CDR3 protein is CASSPHSGEPSTDTQYF. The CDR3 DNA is TGCGCCAGCAGCCCCCACAGCGGGGAGCCTAGCACAGATACGCAGTATTTT.

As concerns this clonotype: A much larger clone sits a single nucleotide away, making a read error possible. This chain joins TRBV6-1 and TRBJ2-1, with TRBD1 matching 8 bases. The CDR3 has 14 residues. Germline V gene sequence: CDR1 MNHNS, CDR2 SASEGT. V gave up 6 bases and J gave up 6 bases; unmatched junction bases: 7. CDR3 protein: CASSSAGQGNEQFF. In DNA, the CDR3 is TGTGCCAGCAGCTCTGCCGGACAGGGCAATGAGCAGTTCTTC.

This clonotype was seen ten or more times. The CDR3 DNA reads TGTGCCAGCAGAAAGCGGGATTTCGTCCTTAGCAATCAGCCCCAGCATTTT. This gives the protein CASRKRDFVLSNQPQHF. The genes are TRBV6-1 and TRBJ1-5; D gene unclear. The V end was cut by 6 bases, the J end by 0 bases, with 18 bases between. The CDR3 contains 17 residues. Germline CDR1 is MNHNS and CDR2 is SASEGT.

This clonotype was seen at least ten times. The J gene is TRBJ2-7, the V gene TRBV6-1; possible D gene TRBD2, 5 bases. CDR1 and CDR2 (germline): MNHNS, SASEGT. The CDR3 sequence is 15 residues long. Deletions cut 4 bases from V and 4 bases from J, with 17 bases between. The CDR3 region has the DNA TGTGCCAGCAGTGGACGAGCGGAAGGCGGGTACGAGCAGTACTTC. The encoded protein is CASSGRAEGGYEQYF.

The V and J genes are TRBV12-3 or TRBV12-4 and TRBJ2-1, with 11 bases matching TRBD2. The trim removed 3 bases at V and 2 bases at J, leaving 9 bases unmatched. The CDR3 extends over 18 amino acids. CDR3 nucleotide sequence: TGTGCCAGCAGTTTCAAGTCCTTGGGACTAGCGGCCTACAATGAGCAGTTCTTC. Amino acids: CASSFKSLGLAAYNEQFF.

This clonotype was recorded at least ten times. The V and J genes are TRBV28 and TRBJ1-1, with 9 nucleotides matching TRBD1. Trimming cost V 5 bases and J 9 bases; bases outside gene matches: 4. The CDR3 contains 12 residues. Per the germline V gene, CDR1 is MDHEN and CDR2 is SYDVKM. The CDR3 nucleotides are TGTGCCAGCAGTGAACAGGGGGCTCAAGCTTTCTTT. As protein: CASSEQGAQAFF.

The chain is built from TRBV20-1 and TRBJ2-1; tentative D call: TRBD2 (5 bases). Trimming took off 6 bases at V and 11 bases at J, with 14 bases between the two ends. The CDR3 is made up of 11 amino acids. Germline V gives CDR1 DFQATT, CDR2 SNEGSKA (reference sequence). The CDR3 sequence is CSAEAAPQQFF. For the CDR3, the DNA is TGCAGTGCGGAGGCGGCGCCGCAGCAGTTCTTC.

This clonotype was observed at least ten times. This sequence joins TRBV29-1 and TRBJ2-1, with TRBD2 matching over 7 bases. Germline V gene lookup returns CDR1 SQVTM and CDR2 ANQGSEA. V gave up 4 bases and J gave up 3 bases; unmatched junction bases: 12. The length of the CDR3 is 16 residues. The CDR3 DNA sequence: TGCAGCGTTGGAACCTCGGGAGGTCGTGGCTACAATGAGCAGTTCTTC. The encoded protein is CSVGTSGGRGYNEQFF.

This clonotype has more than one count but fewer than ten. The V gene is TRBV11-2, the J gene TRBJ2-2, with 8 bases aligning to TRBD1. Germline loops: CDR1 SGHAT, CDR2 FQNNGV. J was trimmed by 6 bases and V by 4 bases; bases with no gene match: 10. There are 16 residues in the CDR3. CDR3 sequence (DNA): TGTGCCAGCAGCTCCGGACAGGGAGTGGGTTCCGGGGAGCTGTTTTTT. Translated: CASSSGQGVGSGELFF.

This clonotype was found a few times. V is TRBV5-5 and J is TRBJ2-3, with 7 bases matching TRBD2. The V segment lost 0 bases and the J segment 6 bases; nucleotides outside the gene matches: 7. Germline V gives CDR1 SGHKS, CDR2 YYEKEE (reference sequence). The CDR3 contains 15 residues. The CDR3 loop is CASSLVWNSGDTQYF. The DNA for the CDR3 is TGTGCCAGCAGCTTGGTCTGGAATAGCGGGGATACGCAGTATTTT.

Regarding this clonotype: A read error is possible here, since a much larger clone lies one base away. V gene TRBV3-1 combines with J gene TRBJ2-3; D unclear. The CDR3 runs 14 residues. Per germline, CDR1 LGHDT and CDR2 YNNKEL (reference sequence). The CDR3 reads CASSARSRPDTRYF. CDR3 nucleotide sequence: TGTGCCAGCAGCGCGCGGAGCCGTCCAGATACGCGGTATTTT.

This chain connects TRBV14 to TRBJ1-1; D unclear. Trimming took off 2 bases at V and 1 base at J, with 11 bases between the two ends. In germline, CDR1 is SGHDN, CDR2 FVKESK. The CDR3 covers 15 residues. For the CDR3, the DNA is TGTGCCAGCAGCCAATTCAGACAAGGGAACACTGAAGCTTTCTTT. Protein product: CASSQFRQGNTEAFF.

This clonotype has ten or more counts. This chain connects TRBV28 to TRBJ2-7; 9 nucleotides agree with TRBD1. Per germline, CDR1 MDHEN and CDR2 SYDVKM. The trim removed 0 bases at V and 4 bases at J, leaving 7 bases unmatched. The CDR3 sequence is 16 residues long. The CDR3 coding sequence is TGTGCCAGCAGTTTATGGACCGGGACAGGGTTATACGAGCAGTACTTC. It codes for CASSLWTGTGLYEQYF.

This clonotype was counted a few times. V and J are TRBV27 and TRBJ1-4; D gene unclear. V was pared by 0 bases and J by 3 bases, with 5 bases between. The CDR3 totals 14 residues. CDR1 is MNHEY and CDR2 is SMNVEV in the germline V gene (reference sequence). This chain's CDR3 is CASSLSRANEKLFF. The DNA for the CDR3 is TGTGCCAGCAGTTTATCGCGAGCTAATGAAAAACTGTTTTTT.

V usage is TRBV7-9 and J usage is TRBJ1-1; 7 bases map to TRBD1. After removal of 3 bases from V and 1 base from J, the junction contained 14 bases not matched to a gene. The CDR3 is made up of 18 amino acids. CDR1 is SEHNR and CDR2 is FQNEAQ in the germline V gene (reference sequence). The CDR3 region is CASSFRRTGPSGNTEAFF. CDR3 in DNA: TGTGCCAGCAGCTTCCGACGGACAGGTCCAAGCGGGAACACTGAAGCTTTCTTT. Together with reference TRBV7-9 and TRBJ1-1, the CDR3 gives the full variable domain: DTGVSQNPRHKITKRGQNVTFRCDPISEHNRLYWYRQTLGQGPEFLTYFQNEAQLEKSRLLSDRFSAERPKGSFSTLEIQRTEQGDSAMYLCASSFRRTGPSGNTEAFFGQGTRLTVV.

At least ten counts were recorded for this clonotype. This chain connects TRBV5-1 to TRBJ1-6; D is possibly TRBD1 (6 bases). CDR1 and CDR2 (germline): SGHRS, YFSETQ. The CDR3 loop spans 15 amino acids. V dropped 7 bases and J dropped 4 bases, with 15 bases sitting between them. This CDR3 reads CASRVATGYNSPLHF. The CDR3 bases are TGCGCCAGCCGTGTTGCTACAGGGTATAATTCACCCCTCCACTTT.